This T cell receptor (beta chain) originates from a study of CD8+CD57+ T cells in acquired aplastic anemia. In the study overall: An average of approximately 3.4 ug of DNA was obtained from sorted CD4+ and CD8+ cells.

Study findings and constraints: Controls did not differ significantly from patients in CD8+ Simpson's diversity.

Comments on this clonotype: Its antigen is unknown. One end of the junction fails to match germline, which may point to a read error.

It was patients with CD8+CD57+ cell expansion by flow cytometry who were chosen for sequencing. Profiling that covered TCR beta VDJ and CDR3 relied on genomic DNA as its template. A single record per CDR3 protein comes from TCRdb applying MiXCR to the reads. The sample includes approximately 120,000 distinct CDR3 sequences, approximately 40% of them seen just once. The receptor comes from a human donor with aplastic anemia. The source material was sorted CD4+, CD8+, or CD8+CD57+ T cells (not recorded which) from PBMCs.

The CDR3: CASSLGSGGPYSEQFF. The CDR3 DNA sequence: TGCGCCAGCAGCTTGGGTAGCGGGGGCCCTTACAGTGAGCAGTTCTTC. The V call is TRBV5-1, the J call TRBJ2-1, with TRBD2 matching over 9 bases. The CDR3 is 16 amino acids. CDR1 and CDR2 from the germline V gene are SGHRS and YFSETQ.